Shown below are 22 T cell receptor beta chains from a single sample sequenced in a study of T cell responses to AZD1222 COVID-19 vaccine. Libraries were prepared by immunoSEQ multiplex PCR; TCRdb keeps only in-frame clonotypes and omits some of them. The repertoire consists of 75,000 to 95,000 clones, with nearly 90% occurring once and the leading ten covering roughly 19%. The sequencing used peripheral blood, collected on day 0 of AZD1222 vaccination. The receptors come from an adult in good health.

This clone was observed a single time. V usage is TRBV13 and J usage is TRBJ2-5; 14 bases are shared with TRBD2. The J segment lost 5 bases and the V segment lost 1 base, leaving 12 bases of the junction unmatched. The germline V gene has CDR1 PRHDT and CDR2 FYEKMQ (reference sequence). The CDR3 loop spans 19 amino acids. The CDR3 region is CASSLERGGLAGERETQYF. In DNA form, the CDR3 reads TGTGCCAGCAGCTTAGAGAGAGGGGGACTAGCGGGAGAGAGGGAGACCCAGTACTTC.

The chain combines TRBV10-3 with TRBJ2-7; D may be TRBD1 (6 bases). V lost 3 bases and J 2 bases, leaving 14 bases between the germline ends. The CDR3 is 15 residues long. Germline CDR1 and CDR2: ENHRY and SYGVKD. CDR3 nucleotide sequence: TGTGCCATCAGTGACATAATGAAGGGGGCCTACGAGCAGTACTTC. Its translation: CAISDIMKGAYEQYF.

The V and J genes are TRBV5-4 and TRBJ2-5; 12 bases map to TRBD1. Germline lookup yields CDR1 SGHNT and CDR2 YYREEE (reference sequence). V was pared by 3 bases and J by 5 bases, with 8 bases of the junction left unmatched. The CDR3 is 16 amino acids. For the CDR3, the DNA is TGTGCCAGCAGCTCCCCGGGGACAGGGGGCTTGGAGACCCAGTACTTC. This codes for CASSSPGTGGLETQYF.

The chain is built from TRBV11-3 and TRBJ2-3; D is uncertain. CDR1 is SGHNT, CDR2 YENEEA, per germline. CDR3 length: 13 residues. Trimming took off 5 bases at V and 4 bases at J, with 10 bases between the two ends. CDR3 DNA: TGTGCCAGCAGCCTCGGGCCGCCAGATACGCAGTATTTT. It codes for CASSLGPPDTQYF.

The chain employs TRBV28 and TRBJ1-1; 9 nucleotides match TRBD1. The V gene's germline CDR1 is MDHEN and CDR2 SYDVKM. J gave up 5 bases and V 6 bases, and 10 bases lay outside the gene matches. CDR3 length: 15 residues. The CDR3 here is CASSPWDREGTEAFF. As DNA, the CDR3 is TGTGCCAGCAGCCCATGGGACAGGGAGGGTACTGAAGCTTTCTTT. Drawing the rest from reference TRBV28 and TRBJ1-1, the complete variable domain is DVKVTQSSRYLVKRTGEKVFLECVQDMDHENMFWYRQDPGLGLRLIYFSYDVKMKEKGDIPEGYSVSREKKERFSLILESASTNQTSMYLCASSPWDREGTEAFFGQGTRLTVV.

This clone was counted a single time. The CDR3 bases are TGTGCCAGCAGCTCCGGTGGCGGGGGGGATAATGAGCAGTTCTTC. Translation: CASSSGGGGDNEQFF. The rearrangement uses TRBV6-5 and TRBJ2-1; 9 nucleotides match TRBD2. The ends lost 6 bases at V and 7 bases at J; junction bases unmatched: 10. CDR3 length: 15 amino acids. Germline assignment: CDR1 MNHEY and CDR2 SVGAGI.

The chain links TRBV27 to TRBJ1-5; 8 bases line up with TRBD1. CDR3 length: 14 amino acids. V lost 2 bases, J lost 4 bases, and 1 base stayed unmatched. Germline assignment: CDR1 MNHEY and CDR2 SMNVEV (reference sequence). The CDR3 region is CASSLGQGNQPQHF. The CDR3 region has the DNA TGTGCCAGCAGTTTAGGACAGGGAAATCAGCCCCAGCATTTT.

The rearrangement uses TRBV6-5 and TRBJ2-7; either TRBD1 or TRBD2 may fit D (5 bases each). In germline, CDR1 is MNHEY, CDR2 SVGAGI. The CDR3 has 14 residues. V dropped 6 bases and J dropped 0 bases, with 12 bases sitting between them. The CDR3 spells CASSSYGGSYEQYF. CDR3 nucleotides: TGTGCCAGCAGCTCTTATGGGGGCTCCTACGAGCAGTACTTC.

CDR3 nucleotides: TGTGCCAGCAGCGGTCACCGGGACAGGTTAATTAATGAGCAGTTCTTC. Amino acids: CASSGHRDRLINEQFF. This chain joins TRBV7-9 and TRBJ2-1; 8 nucleotides agree with TRBD1. V was clipped by 5 bases and J by 7 bases; unmatched bases: 13. The V gene's germline CDR1 is SEHNR and CDR2 FQNEAQ (reference sequence). The length of the CDR3 is 16 residues.

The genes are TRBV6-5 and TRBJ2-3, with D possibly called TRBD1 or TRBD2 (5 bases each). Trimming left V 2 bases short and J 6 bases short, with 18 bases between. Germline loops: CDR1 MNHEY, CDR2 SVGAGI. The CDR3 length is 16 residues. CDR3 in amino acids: CASSYGGTFLGDTQYF. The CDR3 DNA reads TGTGCCAGCAGTTACGGGGGTACATTTCTTGGGGATACGCAGTATTTT.

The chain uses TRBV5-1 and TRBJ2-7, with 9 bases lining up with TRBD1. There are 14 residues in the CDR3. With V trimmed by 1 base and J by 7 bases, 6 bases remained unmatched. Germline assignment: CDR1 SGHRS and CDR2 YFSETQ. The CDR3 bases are TGCGCCAGCAGCTTGCGCACAGGGGGCGAAGAGCAGTACTTC. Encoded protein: CASSLRTGGEEQYF.

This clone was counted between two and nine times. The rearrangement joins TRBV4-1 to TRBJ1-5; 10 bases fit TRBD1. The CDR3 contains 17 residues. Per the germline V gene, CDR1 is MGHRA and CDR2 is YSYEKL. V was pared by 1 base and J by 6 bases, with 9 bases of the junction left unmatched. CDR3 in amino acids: CASSQVSDRGGGQPQHF. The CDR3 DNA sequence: TGCGCCAGCAGCCAAGTTTCGGACAGGGGGGGAGGTCAGCCCCAGCATTTT.

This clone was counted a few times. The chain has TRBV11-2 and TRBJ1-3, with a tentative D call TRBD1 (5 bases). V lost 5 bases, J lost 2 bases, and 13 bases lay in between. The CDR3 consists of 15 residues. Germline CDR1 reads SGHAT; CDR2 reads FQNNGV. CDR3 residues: CASSTPWGAGNTIYF. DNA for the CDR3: TGTGCCAGCAGCACCCCCTGGGGGGCTGGAAACACCATATATTTT. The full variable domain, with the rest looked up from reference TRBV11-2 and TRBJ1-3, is EAGVAQSPRYKIIEKRQSVAFWCNPISGHATLYWYQQILGQGPKLLIQFQNNGVVDDSQLPKDRFSAERLKGVDSTLKIQPAKLEDSAVYLCASSTPWGAGNTIYFGEGSWLTVV.

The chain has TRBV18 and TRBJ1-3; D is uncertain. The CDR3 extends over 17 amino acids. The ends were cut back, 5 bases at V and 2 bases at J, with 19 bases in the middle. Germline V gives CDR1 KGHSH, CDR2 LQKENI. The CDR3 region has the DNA TGTGCCAGCTCATCCGCGGGTCGGGGAGCGGCTGGAAACACCATATATTTT. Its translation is CASSSAGRGAAGNTIYF.

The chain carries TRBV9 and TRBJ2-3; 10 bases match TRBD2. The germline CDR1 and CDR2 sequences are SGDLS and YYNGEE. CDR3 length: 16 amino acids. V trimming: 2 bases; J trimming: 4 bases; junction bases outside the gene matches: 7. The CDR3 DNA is TGTGCCAGCAGCGTGATTAGCGGGGGGCATGCAGATACGCAGTATTTT. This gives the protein CASSVISGGHADTQYF.

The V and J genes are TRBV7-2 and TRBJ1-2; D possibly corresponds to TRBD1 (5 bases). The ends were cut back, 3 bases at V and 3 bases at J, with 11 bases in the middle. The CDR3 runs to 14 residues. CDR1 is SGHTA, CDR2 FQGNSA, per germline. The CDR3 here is CASSFAGTDYGYTF. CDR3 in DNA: TGTGCCAGCAGCTTCGCGGGGACCGACTATGGCTACACCTTC.

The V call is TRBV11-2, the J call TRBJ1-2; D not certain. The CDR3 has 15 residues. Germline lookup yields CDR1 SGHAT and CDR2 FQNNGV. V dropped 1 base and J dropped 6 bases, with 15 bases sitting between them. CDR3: CASSLALLGPHGYTF. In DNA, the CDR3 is TGTGCCAGCAGCTTAGCCCTACTAGGGCCACATGGCTACACCTTC.

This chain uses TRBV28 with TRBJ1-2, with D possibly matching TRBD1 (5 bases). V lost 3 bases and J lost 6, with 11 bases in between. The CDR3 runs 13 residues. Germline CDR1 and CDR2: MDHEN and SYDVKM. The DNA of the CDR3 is TGTGCCAGCAGTTTTGGGGGTGAGGATGGCTACACCTTC. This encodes CASSFGGEDGYTF.

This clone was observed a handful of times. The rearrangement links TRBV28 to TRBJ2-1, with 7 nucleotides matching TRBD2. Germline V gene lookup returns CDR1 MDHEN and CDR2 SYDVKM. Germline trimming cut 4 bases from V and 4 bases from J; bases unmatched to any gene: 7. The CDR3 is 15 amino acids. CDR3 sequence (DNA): TGTGCCAGCAGTTCCGGCCCTAGCGGTTACAATGAGCAGTTCTTC. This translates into CASSSGPSGYNEQFF.

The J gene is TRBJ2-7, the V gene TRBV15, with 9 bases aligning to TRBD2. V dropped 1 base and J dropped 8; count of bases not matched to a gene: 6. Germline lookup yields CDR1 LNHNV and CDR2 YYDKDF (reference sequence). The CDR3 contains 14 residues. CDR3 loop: CATSRAREGGKQYF. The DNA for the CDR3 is TGTGCCACCAGCAGAGCGCGGGAGGGGGGCAAGCAGTACTTC.

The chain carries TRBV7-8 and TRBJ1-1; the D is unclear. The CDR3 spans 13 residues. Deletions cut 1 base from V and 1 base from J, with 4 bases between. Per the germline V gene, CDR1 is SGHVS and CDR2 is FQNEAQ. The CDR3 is CASSLGQNTEAFF. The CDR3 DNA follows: TGTGCCAGCAGCTTAGGACAGAACACTGAAGCTTTCTTT.

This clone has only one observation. The DNA for the CDR3 is TGTGCCAGTAGTGTCGGGACACCGAACACTGAAGCTTTCTTT. Its protein is CASSVGTPNTEAFF. The chain has TRBV19 and TRBJ1-1; D is possibly TRBD1 (6 bases). V was clipped by 5 bases and J by 1 base, with 11 bases between them. Germline V gene lookup returns CDR1 LNHDA and CDR2 SQIVND (reference sequence). This CDR3 comprises 14 residues.